This passage covers 21 T cell receptor beta chains from one sample sequenced in a study of T cells in Graves' hyperthyroidism and ophthalmopathy. RNA transcripts were the template for amplifying TCR beta CDR3 regions. When the TCR CDR3 underwent first-round RT-PCR, the HTBI primer set was used. TCRdb re-analysed the multiplex PCR reads in MiXCR, keeping a single row per CDR3 protein. The sample holds 500,000 to 750,000 distinct CDR3 sequences; 15% to 18% are singletons and the top ten take approximately 7.4%. The sequencing sample was made of blood. These TCRs come from a woman in her thirties with Graves' hyperthyroidism.

The chain joins TRBV4-2 to TRBJ2-7, with 7 bases aligning to TRBD2. V was clipped by 0 bases and J by 0 bases; unmatched bases: 8. The germline V gene encodes CDR1 LGHNA and CDR2 YNFKEQ. The CDR3 is made up of 17 amino acids. The CDR3 nucleotides are TGTGCCAGCAGCCAAGAGGTAGTCAGCGGGAACTCCTACGAGCAGTACTTC. Its protein product is CASSQEVVSGNSYEQYF.

This clonotype was seen many times. V gene TRBV28 combines with J gene TRBJ1-5; D unresolved. CDR3 length equals 15 residues. Germline CDR1 is MDHEN and CDR2 is SYDVKM. V lost 6 bases and J lost 3, with 15 bases in between. The CDR3 bases are TGTGCCAGCAGCACCCGACCTACTCCCAATCAGCCCCAGCATTTT. Translation gives CASSTRPTPNQPQHF. Drawing the rest from reference TRBV28 and TRBJ1-5, the complete variable domain is DVKVTQSSRYLVKRTGEKVFLECVQDMDHENMFWYRQDPGLGLRLIYFSYDVKMKEKGDIPEGYSVSREKKERFSLILESASTNQTSMYLCASSTRPTPNQPQHFGDGTRLSIL.

CDR3 sequence reads: CASSYIGREEDTQYF. CDR3 sequence (DNA): TGTGCCAGCAGTTACATCGGGCGGGAGGAAGATACGCAGTATTTT. The genes are TRBV6-2 or TRBV6-3 and TRBJ2-3, with 8 bases that match TRBD2. Germline lookup yields CDR1 MNHEY and CDR2 SVGEGT. V lost 2 bases to trimming and J lost 5 bases; unmatched junction nucleotides: 6. This CDR3 has 15 amino acids.

This clonotype was seen only a few times. The chain couples TRBV7-2 to TRBJ2-5; D is uncertain. The CDR3 loop spans 14 amino acids. V lost 0 bases and J lost 5, with 10 bases in between. Germline V gene sequence: CDR1 SGHTA, CDR2 FQGNSA. The CDR3 DNA sequence: TGTGCCAGCAGCTTAGCTCAGTCACGGGAGACCCAGTACTTC. Amino acid sequence: CASSLAQSRETQYF.

This clonotype has a count of ten or more. The genes are TRBV20-1 and TRBJ2-1, with 12 positions matching TRBD2. Germline V gene sequence: CDR1 DFQATT, CDR2 SNEGSKA (reference sequence). V trimming: 4 bases; J trimming: 4 bases; junction bases outside the gene matches: 8. The CDR3 has 16 amino acids. CDR3 amino acids: CSATTSGSGVYNEQFF. The CDR3 DNA reads TGCAGTGCTACGACTAGCGGGAGTGGGGTTTACAATGAGCAGTTCTTC.

This clonotype was counted ten times or more. The rearrangement joins TRBV18 to TRBJ1-4; D perhaps matches TRBD1 (6 bases). The germline V gene has CDR1 KGHSH and CDR2 LQKENI. The CDR3 runs 16 residues. Trimming stripped 2 bases from V and 7 bases from J, with 17 bases between. The DNA of the CDR3 is TGTGCCAGCTCACCAGTCGAGGGACATGTGAGTGAAAAACTGTTTTTT. Encoded protein: CASSPVEGHVSEKLFF.

Concerning this clonotype: A read error may be the cause here, since a much bigger clone is one base away. The gene calls are TRBV27 and TRBJ1-1; 10 positions agree with TRBD1. Trimming took 6 bases from V and 6 from J; bases not matched to a gene: 7. The germline V gene encodes CDR1 MNHEY and CDR2 SMNVEV (reference sequence). The CDR3 is made up of 14 amino acids. CDR3 in amino acids: CASSYHGTGAEAFF. The CDR3 region has the DNA TGTGCCAGCAGCTACCACGGGACAGGGGCTGAAGCTTTCTTT.

The sample holds a few counts of this clonotype. The chain joins TRBV4-3 to TRBJ2-6; tentatively, D is TRBD1 (6 bases). Germline V lookup: CDR1 LGHNA, CDR2 YSLEER. V lost 0 bases, J lost 0 bases, and 15 bases lay in between. The CDR3 is 19 residues long. The chain's CDR3 is CASSQDVAGAGSGANVLTF. Here the CDR3 DNA reads TGCGCCAGCAGCCAAGATGTGGCAGGGGCAGGCTCTGGGGCCAACGTCCTGACTTTC.

The chain carries TRBV6-2 or TRBV6-3 and TRBJ2-3, with D perhaps assigned TRBD1 or TRBD2 (5 bases each). The CDR3 is 13 amino acids. Germline V gene lookup returns CDR1 MNHEY and CDR2 SVGEGT. The V end was cut by 11 bases, the J end by 5 bases, with 17 bases between. For the CDR3, the DNA is TGTGCCGGGCGGCACTCGAGGGGAGATACGCAGTATTTT. The encoded protein is CAGRHSRGDTQYF.

This clonotype was detected ten times or more. V is TRBV10-3 and J is TRBJ2-5, with TRBD2 matching over 7 bases. V shed 0 bases, J shed 5 bases, and the junction held 9 bases outside the gene matches. The germline V gene encodes CDR1 ENHRY and CDR2 SYGVKD. This CDR3 has 16 amino acids. The CDR3 is CAISESRTRVGETQYF. CDR3 bases: TGTGCCATCAGTGAGTCCAGGACTAGAGTGGGGGAGACCCAGTACTTC.

Worth noting for this clonotype: This may come from a read error, since a much larger clone is one base off. This chain links TRBV27 with TRBJ2-3; no clear D gene. Germline-derived CDR1 and CDR2 are MNHEY and SMNVEV (reference sequence). The CDR3 covers 13 residues. In DNA form, the CDR3 reads TGTGCCAACAGTTACTCGAACCGAGATACGCAGTATTTT. This sequence encodes CANSYSNRDTQYF.

This clonotype was counted between two and nine times. The V call is TRBV20-1, the J call TRBJ2-1, with TRBD2 identical over 14 bases. Germline V CDR1 and CDR2: DFQATT, SNEGSKA (reference sequence). J gave up 8 bases and V 4 bases, and 10 bases lay outside the gene matches. The CDR3 sequence is 16 residues long. The CDR3: CSATPGLAGGGDEQFF. Written as DNA, the CDR3 is TGCAGTGCTACTCCTGGACTAGCGGGAGGAGGCGATGAGCAGTTCTTC.

The sample holds many counts of this clonotype. V and J are TRBV2 and TRBJ2-4, with TRBD1 as a possible D gene (6 bases). Trimming cost V 3 bases and J 1 base, with 16 bases left between them. The CDR3 totals 17 residues. Germline V lookup: CDR1 SNHLY, CDR2 FYNNEI. CDR3 sequence reads: CASSESLGGNAKNIQYF. CDR3 in DNA: TGTGCCAGCAGTGAGTCTCTTGGGGGCAACGCCAAAAACATTCAGTACTTC.

This clonotype was detected ten times or more. V is TRBV15 and J is TRBJ2-7; the D gene could be TRBD1 or TRBD2 (5 bases each). Per germline, CDR1 LNHNV and CDR2 YYDKDF (reference sequence). The CDR3 runs 14 residues. V lost 3 bases and J lost 1, with 10 bases in between. This CDR3 reads CATSSLGESYEQYF. CDR3 nucleotide sequence: TGTGCCACCAGCAGTTTGGGGGAGTCCTACGAGCAGTACTTC.

This clonotype was observed at least ten times. The chain is built from TRBV2 and TRBJ1-4; D remains ambiguous. With 2 bases removed from V and 6 bases from J, the gap between germline ends came to 13 bases. Germline V gene sequence: CDR1 SNHLY, CDR2 FYNNEI. CDR3 length: 15 residues. The CDR3 reads CASSELVSRDEKLFF. Written as DNA, the CDR3 is TGTGCCAGCAGTGAATTAGTTAGCCGGGATGAAAAACTGTTTTTT.

This clonotype was counted ten times or more. The CDR3 loop reads CATSDASGRAHEQFF. Written as DNA, the CDR3 is TGTGCCACCAGTGATGCTAGCGGGAGGGCCCATGAGCAGTTCTTC. The chain uses TRBV24-1 and TRBJ2-1, with 12 bases fitting TRBD2. The CDR3 contains 15 residues. V shed 3 bases, J shed 8 bases, and the junction held 4 bases outside the gene matches. CDR1 KGHDR and CDR2 SFDVKD come from the germline V gene.

This clonotype has just a few counts. V gene TRBV30 combines with J gene TRBJ2-7; D remains ambiguous. Trimming cost V 2 bases and J 6 bases, with 8 bases left between them. The CDR3 sequence is 11 residues long. CDR1 GTSNPN and CDR2 SVGIG come from the germline V gene (reference sequence). The CDR3 bases are TGTGCCTGGAGTAAGGGCTCCGAGCAGTACTTC. Translation: CAWSKGSEQYF.

This clonotype was seen at least ten times. V is TRBV14 and J is TRBJ2-1, with D possibly TRBD2 on 6 matching bases. Trimming cost V 6 bases and J 1 base, with 7 bases left between them. The CDR3 extends over 13 amino acids. CDR1 SGHDN and CDR2 FVKESK come from the germline V gene. Here the CDR3 DNA reads TGTGCCAGCAGGCGGGGATCCTACAATGAGCAGTTCTTC. Translation gives CASRRGSYNEQFF. The variable domain in full, with the rest retrieved from reference TRBV14 and TRBJ2-1, is EAGVTQFPSHSVIEKGQTVTLRCDPISGHDNLYWYRRVMGKEIKFLLHFVKESKQDESGMPNNRFLAERTGGTYSTLKVQPAELEDSGVYFCASRRGSYNEQFFGPGTRLTVL.

This clonotype was observed a few times. This chain's CDR3 is CASSLALAGEPLNEQFF. In nucleotides, the CDR3 is TGTGCCAGCAGCTTAGCACTAGCGGGAGAACCCCTCAATGAGCAGTTCTTC. This chain links TRBV7-2 with TRBJ2-1; 11 positions match TRBD2. The trim removed 0 bases at V and 6 bases at J, leaving 7 bases unmatched. The CDR3 is 17 amino acids. Germline V lookup: CDR1 SGHTA, CDR2 FQGNSA. The complete variable domain, with remaining parts taken from reference TRBV7-2 and TRBJ2-1, reads GAGVSQSPSNKVTEKGKDVELRCDPISGHTALYWYRQSLGQGLEFLIYFQGNSAPDKSGLPSDRFSAERTGGSVSTLTIQRTQQEDSAVYLCASSLALAGEPLNEQFFGPGTRLTVL.

The rearrangement joins TRBV12-3 or TRBV12-4 to TRBJ2-1; 12 bases line up with TRBD2. This CDR3 region has 15 residues. V lost 8 bases, J lost 6 bases, and 8 bases stayed unmatched. In DNA form, the CDR3 reads TGTGCCAGCTCTAGCGGGAGGGCGGTCGGCAATGAGCAGTTCTTC. The encoded protein is CASSSGRAVGNEQFF.

This clonotype was seen more than once but under ten times. In this CDR3 the conserved last residue, phenylalanine or tryptophan, is missing, so a read error is likely. The J gene is TRBJ2-6, the V gene TRBV28; 8 positions match TRBD2. The CDR3 has 22 amino acids. The germline V gene has CDR1 MDHEN and CDR2 SYDVKM. Trimming removed 2 bases from V and 2 bases from J; junction bases left unmatched: 20. The CDR3 region has the DNA TGTGCCAGCAGTTTAGTAGCGGGATTCGCGAGGGGAGGGGTGGCTGGGGCCAACGTCCTGACTTCC. Its translation: CASSLVAGFARGGVAGANVLTS.